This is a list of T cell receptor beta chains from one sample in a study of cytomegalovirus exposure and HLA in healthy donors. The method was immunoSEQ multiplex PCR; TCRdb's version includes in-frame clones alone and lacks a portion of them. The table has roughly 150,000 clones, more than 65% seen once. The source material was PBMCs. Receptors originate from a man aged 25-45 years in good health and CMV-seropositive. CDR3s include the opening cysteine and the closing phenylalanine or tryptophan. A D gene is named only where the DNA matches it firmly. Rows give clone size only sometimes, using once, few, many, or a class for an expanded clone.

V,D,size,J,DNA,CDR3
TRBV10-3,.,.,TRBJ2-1,TGTGCCATCAATAAGGGGGAGCAACCCAATGAGCAGTTCTTC,CAINKGEQPNEQFF
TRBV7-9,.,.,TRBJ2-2,TGTGCCAGCAGCCGAGGAGACACCGGGGAGCTGTTTTTT,CASSRGDTGELFF
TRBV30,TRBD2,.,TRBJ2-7,TGTGCCTGGAGTGTCGGGCTCTCCAGGCCCGGGAGGGGCGAGCAGTACTTC,CAWSVGLSRPGRGEQYF
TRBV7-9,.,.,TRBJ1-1,TGTGCCAGCAGCTTCGTGAATGGAGCTGAAGCTTTCTTT,CASSFVNGAEAFF
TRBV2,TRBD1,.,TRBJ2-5,TGTGCCAGCAGTGACAGAAGACAGGGGGAAAAGACCCAGTACTTC,CASSDRRQGEKTQYF
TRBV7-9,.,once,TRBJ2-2,TGTGCCAGCAGAGGGGATGCCGGGGAGCTGTTTTTT,CASRGDAGELFF
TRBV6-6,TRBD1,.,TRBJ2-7,TGTGCCAGCAGTTACACTCCGGACAGGACAGACGAGCAGTACTTC,CASSYTPDRTDEQYF
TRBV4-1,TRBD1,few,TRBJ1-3,TGCGCCAGCAGCCAATCTACAGGGGCCAGAAACACCATATATTTT,CASSQSTGARNTIYF
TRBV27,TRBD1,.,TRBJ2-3,TGTGCCAGCAGTCGGACAGGGGGCGCGGATACGCAGTATTTT,CASSRTGGADTQYF
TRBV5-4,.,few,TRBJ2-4,TGTGCCAGCAGCTTGGGAGGGGCCAAAAACATTCAGTACTTC,CASSLGGAKNIQYF
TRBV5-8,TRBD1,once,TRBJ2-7,TGTGCCAGCAGCCCCGGACAGGGATGGTTCTACGAGCAGTACTTC,CASSPGQGWFYEQYF
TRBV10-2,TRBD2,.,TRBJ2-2,TGCGCCATTGGGACTAGCGGGACGACCGGGGAGCTGTTTTTT,CAIGTSGTTGELFF
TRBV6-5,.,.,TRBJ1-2,TGTGCCAGCAGTTACTCGGGGGCTTTTAACTATGGCTACACCTTC,CASSYSGAFNYGYTF